The clone carrying this TCR beta chain was detected once. Its antigen remains unidentified. These data come from a study of cytomegalovirus exposure and HLA in healthy donors. The CDR3 extends over 15 amino acids. Trimming removed 0 bases from V and 3 bases from J, with 13 bases in between. CDR1 and CDR2 from the germline V gene are SGHRS and YFSETQ. Vbeta (60) and Jbeta (13) primers were used in the PCR. Sequencing used immunoSEQ multiplex PCR; TCRdb keeps in-frame clones, though not all of them. The sample includes around 70,000 clones, over 60% of them seen just once. General study points: Later analysis indicated greater clonal expansion among HLA-associated TCR beta chains than among equally common other chains.

The TCR sequence derives from a male donor in good health and CMV-seropositive. The source material was PBMCs. The chain has TRBV5-1 and TRBJ2-7; D is perhaps TRBD1 (5 bases). The CDR3 bases are TGCGCCAGCAGCTTGGAGTGGGGCACTCTCTACGAGCAGTACTTC. Its translation is CASSLEWGTLYEQYF.